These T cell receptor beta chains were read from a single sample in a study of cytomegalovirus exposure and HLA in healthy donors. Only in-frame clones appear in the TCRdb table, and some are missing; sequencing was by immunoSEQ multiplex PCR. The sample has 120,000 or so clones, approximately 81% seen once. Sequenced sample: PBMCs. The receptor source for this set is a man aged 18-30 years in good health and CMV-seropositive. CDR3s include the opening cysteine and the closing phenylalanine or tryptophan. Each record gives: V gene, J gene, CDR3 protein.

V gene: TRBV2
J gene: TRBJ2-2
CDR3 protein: CASSLTGGDTGELFF

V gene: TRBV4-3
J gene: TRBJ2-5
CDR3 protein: CASSPVGTGGEETQYF

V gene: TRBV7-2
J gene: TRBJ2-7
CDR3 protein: CASSLPPQTRTYEQYF

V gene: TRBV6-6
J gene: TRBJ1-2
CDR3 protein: CASSYSVGSYGYTF

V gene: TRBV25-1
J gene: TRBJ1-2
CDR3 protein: CASSDRDRDNGYTF

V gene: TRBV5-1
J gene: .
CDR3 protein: CASSFSAGGDEQYF

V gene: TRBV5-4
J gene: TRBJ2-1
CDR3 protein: CASSSQKGTSGRAYNEQFF

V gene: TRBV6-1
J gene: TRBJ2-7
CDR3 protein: CASSEIGLYEQYF

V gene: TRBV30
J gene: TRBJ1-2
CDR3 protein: CAWSPSLDRIKGYTF

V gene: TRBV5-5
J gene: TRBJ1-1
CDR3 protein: CASSLSRTEAFF

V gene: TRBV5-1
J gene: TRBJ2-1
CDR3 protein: CASSSRTGGGGEQFF

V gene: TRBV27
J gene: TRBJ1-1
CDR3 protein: CASSLFRYRTNTEAFF

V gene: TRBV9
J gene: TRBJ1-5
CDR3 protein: CASSLGQGAQPQHF

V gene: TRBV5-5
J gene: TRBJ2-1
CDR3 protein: CASSLEAPSGDEQFF